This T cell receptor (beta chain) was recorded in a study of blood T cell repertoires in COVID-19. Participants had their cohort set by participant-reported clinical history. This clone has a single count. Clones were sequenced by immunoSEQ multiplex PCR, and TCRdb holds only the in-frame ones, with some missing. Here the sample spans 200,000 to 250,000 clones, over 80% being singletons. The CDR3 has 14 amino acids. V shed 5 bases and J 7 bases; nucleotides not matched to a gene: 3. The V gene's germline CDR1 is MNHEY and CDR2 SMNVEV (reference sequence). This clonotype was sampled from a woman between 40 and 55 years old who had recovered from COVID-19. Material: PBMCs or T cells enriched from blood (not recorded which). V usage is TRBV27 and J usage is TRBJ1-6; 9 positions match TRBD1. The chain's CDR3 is CASSPGQGNSPLHF. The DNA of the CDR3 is TGTGCCAGCAGTCCAGGACAGGGGAATTCACCCCTCCACTTT.